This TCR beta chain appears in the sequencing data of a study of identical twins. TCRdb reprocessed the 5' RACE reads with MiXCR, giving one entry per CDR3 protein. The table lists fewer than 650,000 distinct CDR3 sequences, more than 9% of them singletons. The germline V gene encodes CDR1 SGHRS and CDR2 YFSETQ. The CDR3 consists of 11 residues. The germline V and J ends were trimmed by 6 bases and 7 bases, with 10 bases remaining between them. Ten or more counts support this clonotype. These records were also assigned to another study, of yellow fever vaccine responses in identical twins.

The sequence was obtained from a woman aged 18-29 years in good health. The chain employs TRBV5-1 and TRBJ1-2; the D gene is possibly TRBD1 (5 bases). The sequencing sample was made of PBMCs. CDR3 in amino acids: CASTGTSGYTF. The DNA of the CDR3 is TGCGCCAGCACCGGGACCTCTGGCTACACCTTC.